This TCR beta chain derives from a study of chemoradiotherapy in HPV16-positive cancers. Study observations and caveats: Candidate HPV-specific clones and E7-related TCR motifs grew in tumor during treatment. In HPV16-positive patients, HPV-responsive T-cell expansion tracked better recurrence-free survival. Functional assays defining HPV-specific T cells used only a couple of HPV16-positive patients.

The CDR3 totals 15 residues. The germline CDR1 and CDR2 sequences are SGHAT and FQNNGV. V lost 2 bases, J lost 2 bases, and 12 bases lay in between. Remarks on this clone: Its antigen remains unknown.

Here immunoSEQ multiplex PCR was the method, and the copy in TCRdb shows in-frame clones only, minus some. The data contain approximately 23,000 clones, approximately 70% of them singletons. Over chemoradiotherapy, repertoires were sampled more than once. This sample was gathered from a patient who underwent chemoradiotherapy. The V gene is TRBV11-2, the J gene TRBJ2-5; D possibly matches TRBD1 or TRBD2 (5 bases each). This sequence was found in a human donor with HPV-associated anogenital cancer. CDR3: CASSLTGHVQETQYF. As DNA, the CDR3 is TGTGCCAGCAGCTTAACGGGGCACGTACAAGAGACCCAGTACTTC.